This T cell receptor beta chain came from a study of shared clonotypes between healthy human individuals. Study-level background: Donors had three CD4 naive, three CD4 memory, two CD8 naive and one CD8 memory plate apiece.

Of note for this clone: Its antigen is not known.

CD45RA+ naive and CD45RA-negative memory subsets were separated from CD4+ cells. Trimming cost V 3 bases and J 3 bases, with 9 bases left between them. The germline CDR1 and CDR2 sequences are LNHDA and SQIVND (reference sequence). This CDR3 region has 14 residues. For each subset, genomic DNA was distributed in equal portions over several immunoSEQ plates. Sequenced by immunoSEQ multiplex PCR; TCRdb stores in-frame clones only, minus some. The table shows over a million clones, with approximately 76% occurring only once. The study's findings and limits: Four donors showed sharing of 4.5% to 5% of naive CD4 clonotypes.

The rearrangement links TRBV19 to TRBJ1-5, with D possibly being TRBD1 (5 bases). The receptor's source is a young man in good health. The sequenced material came from memory CD4+ T cells sorted from blood. Described subset: CD45RA-negative fraction. The CDR3: CASSIDRTNQPQHF. CDR3 bases: TGTGCCAGTAGTATTGACAGAACCAATCAGCCCCAGCATTTT.